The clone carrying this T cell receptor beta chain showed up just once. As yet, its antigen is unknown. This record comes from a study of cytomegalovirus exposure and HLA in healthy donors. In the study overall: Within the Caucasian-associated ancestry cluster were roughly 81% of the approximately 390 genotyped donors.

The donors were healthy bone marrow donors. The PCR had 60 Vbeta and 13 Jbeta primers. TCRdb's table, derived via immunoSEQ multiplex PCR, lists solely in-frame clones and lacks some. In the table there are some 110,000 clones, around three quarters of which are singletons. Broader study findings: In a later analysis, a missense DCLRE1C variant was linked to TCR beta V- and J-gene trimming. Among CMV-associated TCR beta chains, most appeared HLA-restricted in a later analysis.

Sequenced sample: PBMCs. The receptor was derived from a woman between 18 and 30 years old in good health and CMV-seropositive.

The DNA for the CDR3 is TGTGCCAGCAGCCGAACCGGGAGGGAAGAATCACCCCTCCACTTT. It yields the protein CASSRTGREESPLHF. The chain joins TRBV7-3 to TRBJ1-6; the D is unclear. V was shortened by 5 bases and J by 10 bases, with 18 bases between the two germline ends. The CDR3 sequence is 15 residues long. Germline V gives CDR1 SGHTA, CDR2 FQGTGA.